The clone carrying this T cell receptor (beta chain) was counted a few times. The antigen is not known. This specimen belongs to a study of beta chain features in type 1 diabetes. Study-wide points: There was a moderate but significant shortening of TCRB CDR3s in all four CD4+ subsets of Type 1 diabetes patients.

Looked up from germline, CDR1 is SGHTA and CDR2 is FQGNSA. The CDR3 totals 16 residues. V trimming: 1 base; J trimming: 5 bases; junction bases outside the gene matches: 6. Reverse transcribing all isolated RNA meant expressed TCRB transcripts were sequenced. Clones were sequenced by immunoSEQ multiplex PCR, and TCRdb holds only the in-frame ones, with some missing. This table has a few hundred thousand clones, approximately 14% appearing once. Sorting based on CD45RO/CCR7/CD25/CD127/CD95/CD27 separated CD4+ naive, central memory, regulatory and stem cell-like memory cells. The sequence came from a man aged 25 to 40 with type 1 diabetes. The V gene is TRBV7-2, the J gene TRBJ1-5; 9 bases are a match to TRBD1. Sequencing was performed on naive CD4+ T cells from blood. CDR3 loop: CASSLVVGQGDQPQHF. In nucleotides, the CDR3 is TGTGCCAGCAGCTTAGTGGTGGGACAGGGAGATCAGCCCCAGCATTTT.